The rows below give T cell receptor beta chains drawn from one sample of a study of blood T cell repertoires in COVID-19. Sequenced by immunoSEQ multiplex PCR; TCRdb stores in-frame clones only, minus some. Here the sample spans about 190,000 clones, around nine tenths being singletons. The sample comprised peripheral blood. The receptors were sampled from a man between 25 and 39 years old with acute or convalescent COVID-19. Both conserved end residues are part of each CDR3. The D gene is left open where the match is weak. Clone size appears in some rows only: once, few, many, or a class for an expanded clone.

>.|TRBV18|.|TRBJ1-1
CASSPLEGLEAFF
TGTGCCAGCTCACCACTCGAGGGATTGGAAGCTTTCTTT
>.|TRBV21-1|once|TRBJ2-7
CASSSRDSPYEQYF
TGTGCCAGCAGCAGCCGGGACAGCCCCTACGAGCAGTACTTC
>TRBD1|TRBV7-6|.|TRBJ1-1
CASSLKSLGRGHTEAFF
TGTGCCAGCAGCTTAAAGTCACTAGGCAGGGGGCACACTGAAGCTTTCTTT
>.|TRBV5-8|.|TRBJ1-2
CASSGPPGSNYGYTF
TGTGCCAGCAGCGGGCCCCCAGGGTCTAACTATGGCTACACCTTC
>.|TRBV6-5|few|TRBJ2-3
CASKAEATSTDTQYF
TGTGCCAGTAAAGCGGAAGCGACTAGCACAGATACGCAGTATTTT
>.|TRBV3-1/TRBV3-2|.|TRBJ1-4
CASSPTGNNEKLFF
TGTGCCAGCAGCCCGACAGGAAATAATGAAAAACTGTTTTTT
>.|TRBV11-3|.|TRBJ2-2
CASSFRTANTGELFF
TGTGCCAGCAGCTTTCGGACAGCGAACACCGGGGAGCTGTTTTTT
>.|TRBV6-5|.|TRBJ1-5
CASSSRGSNQPQHF
TGTGCCAGCAGTTCCAGGGGAAGCAATCAGCCCCAGCATTTT
>.|TRBV28|once|TRBJ1-4
CASMRGGAEEKLFF
TGTGCCAGCATGAGGGGGGGGGCGGAAGAAAAACTGTTTTTT
>.|TRBV4-2|.|TRBJ1-2
CASSQKGHGGDYGYTF
TGTGCCAGCAGCCAAAAGGGTCACGGAGGAGACTATGGCTACACCTTC
>.|TRBV18|.|TRBJ2-7
CASSPPGLRDRYEQYF
TGTGCCAGCTCACCACCGGGTTTGCGGGACCGCTACGAGCAGTACTTC
>.|TRBV6-5|.|TRBJ1-6
CASTTGSGSPLHF
TGTGCCAGCACGACTGGGAGCGGTTCACCCCTCCACTTT
>TRBD1|TRBV6-5|once|TRBJ1-2
CASRSDRVGYGYTF
TGTGCCAGCAGGTCCGACAGGGTCGGGTATGGCTACACCTTC
>TRBD2|TRBV15|.|TRBJ2-5
CATSRATLAGRIQETQYF
TGTGCCACCAGCAGAGCCACTCTAGCGGGGCGAATTCAAGAGACCCAGTACTTC
>TRBD1|TRBV24-1|.|TRBJ2-3
CATSTGSTDTQYF
TGTGCCACTTCGACAGGGAGCACAGATACGCAGTATTTT
>.|TRBV19|.|TRBJ2-7
CASSIVGQSYEQYF
TGTGCCAGTAGTATAGTTGGCCAAAGCTACGAGCAGTACTTC
>.|TRBV5-1|.|TRBJ2-1
CASSLASVNNEQFF
TGCGCCAGCAGCTTGGCGTCCGTAAACAATGAGCAGTTCTTC
>.|TRBV5-1|.|TRBJ2-2
CASRHGQNTGELFF
TGCGCCAGCAGACATGGACAGAACACCGGGGAGCTGTTTTTT
>.|TRBV3-1/TRBV3-2|.|TRBJ1-1
CASSQERYVGGAFF
TGTGCCAGCAGCCAAGAGAGGTATGTCGGAGGAGCTTTCTTT
>TRBD2|TRBV11-2|.|TRBJ2-1
CASSLVGRGAYNEQFF
TGTGCCAGCAGCTTAGTAGGTCGGGGGGCCTACAATGAGCAGTTCTTC
>.|TRBV28|once|TRBJ2-5
CATDITGGKTQYF
TGTGCCACCGACATAACCGGGGGAAAGACCCAGTACTTC
>TRBD1|TRBV3-1/TRBV3-2|.|TRBJ1-5
CASSQGGQANGPQHF
TGTGCCAGCAGCCAAGGGGGACAGGCAAACGGGCCCCAGCATTTT
>TRBD1|TRBV10-2|.|TRBJ1-4
CASSQIAGTGNEKLFF
TGCGCCAGCAGTCAAATTGCCGGGACAGGGAATGAAAAACTGTTTTTT
>.|TRBV5-1|.|TRBJ2-1
CASSSVGLRAYNEQFF
TGCGCCAGCAGCTCCGTGGGACTCAGGGCCTACAATGAGCAGTTCTTC
>TRBD2|TRBV3-1/TRBV3-2|.|TRBJ2-1
CASSQGRRGLAENEQFF
TGTGCCAGCAGCCAAGGGCGACGCGGACTAGCCGAAAATGAGCAGTTCTTC
>.|TRBV3-1/TRBV3-2|.|TRBJ2-7
CASSNAGTPAYEQYF
TGTGCCAGCAGCAACGCCGGGACTCCAGCCTACGAGCAGTACTTC
>TRBD2|TRBV5-1|.|TRBJ2-3
CASTGLAGVISTDTQYF
TGCGCCAGCACCGGACTAGCGGGAGTGATCAGCACAGATACGCAGTATTTT
>.|TRBV16|.|TRBJ1-3
CASTSERSNTIYF
TGTGCCAGCACATCCGAGAGGAGTAACACCATATATTTT
>TRBD1|TRBV5-1|.|TRBJ2-5
CASSIFGQGRETQYF
TGCGCCAGCAGCATATTCGGACAGGGAAGAGAGACCCAGTACTTC
>TRBD2|TRBV3-1/TRBV3-2|.|TRBJ2-7
CASSRELGLAEQYF
TGTGCCAGCAGCCGCGAGTTAGGACTAGCCGAGCAGTACTTC
>.|TRBV28|once|TRBJ1-2
CASSLFGGNGYTF
TGTGCCAGCAGTTTATTTGGGGGGAATGGCTACACCTTC
>.|TRBV28|once|TRBJ1-2
CASSPRGLLRGYTF
TGTGCCAGCAGTCCTAGGGGACTGTTGAGGGGCTACACCTTC
>TRBD1|TRBV29-1|.|TRBJ2-7
CSVEEGRRDRVAYEQYF
TGCAGCGTTGAAGAAGGAAGGAGGGACAGGGTTGCCTACGAGCAGTACTTC
>.|TRBV28|.|TRBJ1-2
CASSPPVSNYGYTF
TGTGCCAGCAGCCCCCCTGTCTCTAACTATGGCTACACCTTC
>TRBD1|TRBV4-1|once|TRBJ1-2
CASRRDRAFYYGYTF
TGCGCCAGCAGACGCGACAGGGCGTTTTACTATGGCTACACCTTC
>TRBD1|TRBV19|.|TRBJ1-2
CASSGQGNYGYTF
TGTGCCAGTAGTGGACAGGGAAACTATGGCTACACCTTC
>.|TRBV6-5|.|TRBJ1-4
CASRHGGRGNEKLFF
TGTGCCAGCAGACACGGGGGACGGGGGAATGAAAAACTGTTTTTT
>TRBD2|TRBV20-1|.|TRBJ2-3
CSASPFSGGRTDTQYF
TGCAGTGCGAGTCCCTTTAGCGGGGGGCGCACAGATACGCAGTATTTT
>.|TRBV19|.|TRBJ1-2
CASSIFMSYGYTF
TGTGCCAGTAGTATTTTCATGAGCTATGGCTACACCTTC
>.|TRBV28|.|TRBJ2-7
CASSYPGTAGNEQYF
TGTGCCAGCAGTTACCCCGGGACAGCGGGCAACGAGCAGTACTTC
>.|TRBV19|.|TRBJ1-1
CASGRSLNTEAFF
TGTGCCAGTGGCCGTTCCTTGAACACTGAAGCTTTCTTT
>TRBD2|TRBV7-3|.|TRBJ2-5
CASSLNAGTRQETQYF
TGTGCCAGCAGCTTAAACGCCGGGACTAGACAAGAGACCCAGTACTTC
>.|TRBV20-1|.|TRBJ1-1
CSASAGLNTEAFF
TGCAGTGCTAGTGCGGGGTTGAACACTGAAGCTTTCTTT
>TRBD1|TRBV7-9|once|TRBJ1-1
CASSQDRASGAFF
TGTGCCAGCAGCCAGGACAGGGCAAGTGGGGCTTTCTTT
>.|TRBV5-1|.|TRBJ2-5
CASSLALFETQYF
TGCGCCAGCAGCTTGGCCTTGTTCGAGACCCAGTACTTC
>.|TRBV6-1|.|TRBJ2-1
CASSELVNREQFF
TGTGCCAGCAGTGAATTAGTGAATCGCGAGCAGTTCTTC
>.|TRBV28|.|TRBJ1-1
CASSFLLEAFF
TGTGCCAGCAGCTTCCTCCTTGAAGCTTTCTTT
>.|TRBV30|.|TRBJ1-2
CAWSLTADGYTF
TGTGCCTGGAGCCTCACAGCGGATGGCTACACCTTC
>TRBD2|TRBV24-1|.|TRBJ2-3
CATGGLAGEDTQYF
TGTGCCACCGGGGGACTAGCGGGAGAAGATACGCAGTATTTT
>.|TRBV21-1|.|TRBJ2-3
CASEDRTSTDTQYF
TGTGCCAGCGAGGACAGGACTAGCACAGATACGCAGTATTTT
>.|TRBV20-1|.|TRBJ2-3
CSASLTASTDTQYF
TGCAGTGCTAGTCTGACAGCCAGCACAGATACGCAGTATTTT
>.|TRBV24-1|.|TRBJ1-4
CATSGRGEGEKLFF
TGTGCCACCAGTGGCCGGGGGGAAGGTGAAAAACTGTTTTTT
>TRBD1|TRBV3-1/TRBV3-2|.|TRBJ1-1
CASSSTRGADTEAFF
TGTGCCAGCAGCTCAACCAGGGGGGCGGACACTGAAGCTTTCTTT
>TRBD1|TRBV11-3|.|TRBJ2-1
CASSLHRDRGYNEQFF
TGTGCCAGCAGCTTACACAGGGACAGGGGCTACAATGAGCAGTTCTTC
>TRBD1|TRBV10-3|few|TRBJ1-2
CAISFGTVDGYTF
TGTGCCATCAGTTTCGGGACAGTTGATGGCTACACCTTC
>.|TRBV30|.|TRBJ1-1
CAGQGPFGVNTEAFF
TGTGCCGGCCAGGGGCCCTTTGGAGTGAACACTGAAGCTTTCTTT
>TRBD2|TRBV28|.|TRBJ2-7
CASSLYGLAGMSYEQYF
TGTGCCAGCAGTTTATACGGACTAGCGGGAATGTCCTACGAGCAGTACTTC
>TRBD2|TRBV5-1|.|TRBJ2-5
CASSLGLAGGQETQYF
TGCGCCAGCAGCTTAGGACTAGCGGGGGGGCAAGAGACCCAGTACTTC
>TRBD1|TRBV12-3/TRBV12-4|.|TRBJ1-5
CASRRRGLQPQHF
TGTGCCAGCAGGAGGAGGGGGCTTCAGCCCCAGCATTTT